Listed below are T cell receptor beta chains from one sample, sequenced in a study of control samples from healthy donors and cancer patients. The protocol was immunoSEQ multiplex PCR, while the TCRdb copy is restricted to in-frame clones and leaves out a portion. The sample carries about 250,000 clones, 82% recorded once. Source material: PBMCs. These TCRs come from a woman in her sixties or seventies with lung cancer. The CDR3 runs from the conserved cysteine through the conserved F or W. Each record gives: D gene, J gene, clone size, V gene, CDR3 protein, CDR3 DNA. D genes are given only for firm matches. Expanded clones are given a class, and other clones once, few, many or no size at all.

- | TRBJ1-1 | - | TRBV14 | CASSPSISEAFF | TGTGCCAGCAGCCCGTCTATCTCTGAAGCTTTCTTT
- | TRBJ2-3 | few | TRBV27 | CASSLQRQVKDTQYF | TGTGCCAGCAGTTTACAGAGACAAGTAAAAGATACGCAGTATTTT
- | TRBJ2-1 | - | TRBV24-1 | CATSDHPGGNEQFF | TGTGCCACCAGTGACCACCCAGGGGGGAATGAGCAGTTCTTC
- | TRBJ1-5 | - | TRBV5-4 | CASSLAGGDQPQHF | TGTGCCAGCAGCTTGGCGGGGGGGGATCAGCCCCAGCATTTT
- | TRBJ2-1 | - | TRBV18 | CASSTTVNEQFF | TGTGCCAGCTCAACGACAGTCAATGAGCAGTTCTTC
- | TRBJ1-3 | - | TRBV4-1 | CASSQDPTRVAGNTIYF | TGCGCCAGCAGCCAAGACCCCACCCGGGTTGCGGGAAACACCATATATTTT
- | TRBJ2-1 | - | TRBV5-1 | CASSLGPNNEQFF | TGCGCCAGCAGCTTGGGACCCAACAATGAGCAGTTCTTC
- | TRBJ1-6 | - | TRBV4-1 | CASSQDEGNYNSPLHF | TGCGCCAGCAGCCAAGATGAGGGGAACTATAATTCACCCCTCCACTTT
- | TRBJ2-7 | - | TRBV10-2 | CASSGGQSSYEQYF | TGCGCCAGCAGTGGAGGACAAAGCTCCTACGAGCAGTACTTC
- | TRBJ1-5 | - | TRBV6-5 | CASSYTAGANQPQHF | TGTGCCAGCAGTTACACCGCAGGGGCGAATCAGCCCCAGCATTTT
TRBD1 | TRBJ1-1 | - | TRBV19 | CASSTDRGFTEAFF | TGTGCCAGTAGTACAGACAGGGGTTTTACTGAAGCTTTCTTT
- | TRBJ2-7 | - | TRBV19 | CASSIVFGGDEQYF | TGTGCCAGTAGTATCGTCTTCGGAGGGGACGAGCAGTACTTC
- | TRBJ2-5 | - | TRBV4-1 | CASSQPSRVETQYF | TGCGCCAGCAGCCAACCCTCTAGGGTAGAGACCCAGTACTTC
- | TRBJ1-1 | - | TRBV2 | CASSGEIDTEAFF | TGTGCCAGCAGTGGGGAAATAGACACTGAAGCTTTCTTT
- | TRBJ2-1 | - | TRBV2 | CASKPTLGNEQFF | TGTGCCAGCAAGCCTACTCTCGGCAATGAGCAGTTCTTC
TRBD1 | TRBJ2-7 | - | TRBV11-3 | CASSSGTGSSYEQYF | TGTGCCAGCAGCTCGGGGACAGGGAGCTCCTACGAGCAGTACTTC
TRBD1 | TRBJ1-1 | once | TRBV3-1/TRBV3-2 | CASSPMNERQGSNVEAFF | TGTGCCAGCAGCCCCATGAACGAAAGACAGGGATCTAACGTTGAAGCTTTCTTT
- | TRBJ2-3 | - | TRBV6-5 | CASRLGVTSTDTQYF | TGTGCCAGCAGACTAGGGGTCACTAGCACAGATACGCAGTATTTT
- | TRBJ1-2 | - | TRBV6-4 | CASRDTGLPFHGGYTF | TGTGCCAGCAGAGATACAGGGCTCCCCTTTCACGGGGGTTACACCTTC
TRBD2 | TRBJ2-1 | - | TRBV9 | CASSVAGTSVRRQFF | TGTGCCAGCAGCGTAGCAGGGACTAGCGTGCGAAGGCAGTTCTTC
TRBD1 | TRBJ2-7 | - | TRBV24-1 | CATSDFRQGAGEQYF | TGTGCCACCAGTGATTTCAGACAGGGGGCGGGGGAGCAGTACTTC
- | TRBJ2-2 | once | TRBV5-1 | CASSFTWGDGELFF | TGCGCCAGCAGCTTCACCTGGGGGGACGGGGAGCTGTTTTTT
- | TRBJ1-2 | - | TRBV6-5 | CASSYSTLLNYGYTF | TGTGCCAGCAGTTACTCGACACTCCTCAACTATGGCTACACCTTC
- | TRBJ2-1 | - | TRBV10-2 | CAPRAGGGGTGSNEQFF | TGCGCCCCCCGGGCGGGGGGCGGGGGGACAGGGTCGAATGAGCAGTTCTTC
- | TRBJ2-7 | - | TRBV10-2 | CASSEYLEQYF | TGCGCCAGCAGTGAATACCTCGAGCAGTACTTC
- | TRBJ2-3 | - | TRBV3-1/TRBV3-2 | CASSQDRTDTQYF | TGTGCCAGCAGCCAAGATAGGACAGATACGCAGTATTTT
- | TRBJ1-2 | - | TRBV5-6 | CASSRAGRGDYGYTF | TGTGCCAGCAGCCGAGCGGGGCGGGGGGACTATGGCTACACCTTC
TRBD2 | TRBJ2-1 | - | TRBV5-1 | CASSSSGGDNEQFF | TGCGCCAGCAGCTCTAGCGGGGGGGACAATGAGCAGTTCTTC
TRBD2 | TRBJ2-7 | few | TRBV5-4 | CASSFGGSYEQYF | TGTGCCAGCAGCTTTGGCGGGAGCTACGAGCAGTACTTC
TRBD1 | TRBJ1-5 | - | TRBV19 | CASSLDRNQPQHF | TGTGCCAGTAGTCTGGACAGGAATCAGCCCCAGCATTTT
TRBD1 | TRBJ1-1 | - | TRBV6-6 | CASLLTGTGITEAFF | TGTGCCAGCCTACTCACCGGGACAGGGATCACTGAAGCTTTCTTT
- | TRBJ2-1 | - | TRBV14 | CASSQAGAARGFF | TGTGCCAGCAGCCAAGCGGGAGCGGCGCGGGGATTCTTC